This is a list of T cell receptor beta chains from one sample in a study of T cell responses to AZD1222 COVID-19 vaccine. Repertoires were generated with immunoSEQ multiplex PCR, while TCRdb's copy carries only in-frame clones and drops some. This sample has about 130,000 clones, with approximately 88% found just once. The specimen was peripheral blood, collected on day 0 of AZD1222 vaccination. The receptors derive from an adult in good health. The conserved cysteine and the conserved F or W are not part of the CDR3 here. Fields, in order: clone size, J gene, V gene, CDR3 protein. A clone size is listed for some rows: how often the clone was seen (once, few, many), or a class if it is expanded.

>NA|TRBJ1-2|TRBV4-1
ASRPDRPAVGYT
>NA|TRBJ2-1|TRBV20-1
SASFYNEQF
>NA|TRBJ2-6|TRBV4-1
ASTQTGNSGANVLT
>NA|TRBJ2-7|TRBV27
ASRIDAGGPRYEQY
>NA|TRBJ2-7|TRBV12-3/TRBV12-4
ASSRDSYEQY
>NA|TRBJ2-6|TRBV4-1
ASSQFGLGYNVLT
>NA|TRBJ2-7|TRBV3-1/TRBV3-2
ASSFGGLDEQY
>NA|TRBJ2-1|TRBV29-1
SGDGTSYGNEQF
>few|TRBJ2-7|TRBV6-5
ASRLAGGRDEQY
>once|TRBJ2-7|TRBV5-8
ASSLQVQSSYEQY
>NA|TRBJ2-3|TRBV19
ASRQLGHGPTDTQY
>NA|TRBJ1-1|TRBV5-1
ASSYGQGRTEAF
>NA|TRBJ2-2|TRBV11-1
ASSRRVAVNTGELF
>NA|TRBJ2-7|TRBV2
ASSEARGGGEQY
>NA|TRBJ1-1|TRBV5-6
ASSAGGQFTEAF
>NA|TRBJ1-1|TRBV29-1
SVEENGGQEAF
>once|TRBJ1-4|TRBV10-3
AISELLTTNEKLF
>NA|TRBJ2-7|TRBV7-3
ASSLRPGTDLYEQY
>once|TRBJ1-1|TRBV29-1
SVDGSGATEAF
>NA|TRBJ2-2|TRBV10-3
AISELPGPGELF
>NA|TRBJ1-6|TRBV9
ASSAGTGLNSPLH
>NA|TRBJ1-5|TRBV30
AWSRGQGNQPQH
>NA|TRBJ2-1|TRBV5-5
ASSYGTPGRDEQF
>NA|TRBJ2-3|TRBV18
ASSPPGTSAYPNTQY
>NA|TRBJ2-2|TRBV7-3
ASSFWGSGGSNTGELF
>NA|TRBJ1-3|TRBV30
AWSVSRGQGNTIY
>NA|TRBJ2-7|TRBV6-5
ASSRASAAYEQY
>NA|TRBJ2-1|TRBV3-1/TRBV3-2
ASSQGLAGVLYNEQF
>NA|TRBJ2-7|TRBV6-5
ASSQEGHSYEQY
>NA|TRBJ2-7|TRBV10-2
ASSYDISYEQY
>NA|TRBJ2-3|TRBV10-1
ASSESPAAGTDTQY
>NA|TRBJ1-3|TRBV6-5
ASSYLGRGRDTIY
>NA|TRBJ2-1|TRBV5-1
ASSLSGLADGEQF
>NA|TRBJ2-3|TRBV5-4
ASSQRGADTQY
>NA|TRBJ1-4|TRBV18
ASSPSRVQSGNEKLF
>NA|TRBJ2-7|TRBV13
ASSWSRLIYEQY
>NA|TRBJ1-5|TRBV19
ASSIRVGNQPQH
>NA|TRBJ1-2|TRBV30
AWSQAGPRRGYGYT
>NA|TRBJ2-7|TRBV18
ASSPGTRPEQY
>NA|TRBJ1-5|TRBV12-5
ASGLVGNQPQH
>NA|TRBJ2-5|TRBV6-5
ASSFGRSQETQY
>NA|TRBJ1-5|TRBV19
ASTPQGALDQPQH
>NA|TRBJ1-5|TRBV19
ASSIRNQPQH
>NA|TRBJ2-1|TRBV11-2
ASSRLGVGTSGSVGEQF
>NA|TRBJ1-1|TRBV19
ASTPTVMNTEAF
>NA|TRBJ2-2|TRBV2
ASSRDSQPTGELF
>NA|TRBJ1-1|TRBV11-3
ASSLGLGNTEAF
>NA|TRBJ1-1|TRBV9
ASSLRDRGNTEAF
>NA|TRBJ1-2|TRBV5-1
ASSLGGFGDGYT
>NA|TRBJ2-7|TRBV27
ASSLAPGSRTRRYSYEQY
>NA|TRBJ2-7|TRBV3-1/TRBV3-2
ASSQEQVRGEQY
>NA|TRBJ1-5|TRBV30
AWAGTGNQPQH
>once|TRBJ1-5|TRBV7-2
ASSPGDQPQH
>few|TRBJ2-7|TRBV6-5
ASSSPPETYEQY
>NA|TRBJ1-5|TRBV3-1/TRBV3-2
ASSHRGLHQPQH
>NA|TRBJ2-7|TRBV21-1
ASSRQAKGYSYEQY
>NA|TRBJ2-7|TRBV18
ASSPPGQGYRGGEQY
>NA|TRBJ2-1|TRBV29-1
SSSVLAGNNEQF
>NA|TRBJ2-1|TRBV9
ASSGGEGSHNEQF